The next 13 T cell receptor beta chains were all read from a single sample in a study of blood T cell repertoires in COVID-19. Sequenced by immunoSEQ multiplex PCR; TCRdb stores in-frame clones only, minus some. The sample carries 180,000 or so clones, 70% to 85% recorded once. Sequencing was performed on peripheral blood. Receptors were obtained from a man in his sixties who had recovered from COVID-19.

The chain has TRBV28 and TRBJ2-2, with TRBD2 identical over 9 bases. Germline V gene data show CDR1 as MDHEN and CDR2 as SYDVKM. After removal of 2 bases from V and 4 bases from J, the junction contained 2 bases not matched to a gene. This CDR3 comprises 15 residues. CDR3 nucleotide sequence: TGTGCCAGCAGTTTAGCGGGGGGGCTCACCGGGGAGCTGTTTTTT. Translating it yields CASSLAGGLTGELFF.

The chain joins TRBV10-3 to TRBJ1-4; D not certain. CDR3 length: 14 residues. Germline V gene sequence: CDR1 ENHRY, CDR2 SYGVKD. Trimming shortened V by 4 bases and J by 6 bases, and 12 bases separated the two germline ends. The chain's CDR3 is CAISAGGSDEKLFF. In DNA, the CDR3 is TGTGCCATCAGTGCAGGCGGGTCGGATGAAAAACTGTTTTTT.

This chain connects TRBV12-5 to TRBJ2-7; D gene ambiguous. Germline V CDR1 and CDR2: LGHNT, FRNRAP. The CDR3 covers 10 residues. V lost 9 bases, J lost 1 base, and 4 bases lay in between. The CDR3 DNA follows: TGTGCTAGCCCTTCCTACGAGCAGTACTTC. Translation: CASPSYEQYF.

This clone was detected a few times. The gene calls are TRBV6-6 and TRBJ2-7; 10 nucleotides align to TRBD1. Germline CDR1 MNHNY, CDR2 SVGAGI (reference sequence). Trimming took 2 bases from V and 4 from J; bases not matched to a gene: 2. This CDR3 spans 14 amino acids. CDR3 amino acids: CASSYTDRGYEQYF. The CDR3 coding sequence is TGTGCCAGCAGTTACACGGACAGGGGGTACGAGCAGTACTTC.

This clone was observed once. This chain links TRBV6-5 with TRBJ2-5; unclear D gene. Germline loops: CDR1 MNHEY, CDR2 SVGAGI. The CDR3 spans 13 residues. V dropped 6 bases and J dropped 1 base, with 9 bases sitting between them. The CDR3: CASRAGVQETQYF. The CDR3 nucleotides are TGTGCCAGCAGGGCAGGTGTCCAAGAGACCCAGTACTTC.

Remarks on this clone: In the same sample, other DNA sequences code for this CDR3. The rearrangement joins TRBV9 to TRBJ1-4, with 7 positions matching TRBD1. The CDR3 spans 14 residues. With 0 bases clipped from V and 4 bases from J, the junction kept 0 bases outside the gene matches. Germline V lookup: CDR1 SGDLS, CDR2 YYNGEE. The CDR3 DNA reads as TGTGCCAGCAGCGTAGGACAGGGTAATGAAAAACTGTTTTTT. Translating it yields CASSVGQGNEKLFF.

This chain uses TRBV5-4 with TRBJ2-5; TRBD2 agrees at 11 bases. Germline lookup yields CDR1 SGHNT and CDR2 YYREEE (reference sequence). V was pared by 2 bases and J by 2 bases, with 5 bases of the junction left unmatched. The CDR3 consists of 16 residues. CDR3 loop: CASSFPLAGGQETQYF. The CDR3 nucleotides read TGTGCCAGCAGCTTTCCGCTAGCGGGGGGTCAAGAGACCCAGTACTTC.

The V gene is TRBV19, the J gene TRBJ2-1; 14 nucleotides line up with TRBD2. CDR3 length: 19 residues. V shed 5 bases and J 6 bases; nucleotides not matched to a gene: 15. CDR1 is LNHDA, CDR2 SQIVND, per germline (reference sequence). The CDR3 DNA sequence: TGTGCCAGTAGTTACCGGCCCCTGACTAGCGGGGGGGCTAGCAATGAGCAGTTCTTC. It is translated as CASSYRPLTSGGASNEQFF.

The V and J genes are TRBV12-2 and TRBJ2-7; the table's D call of TRBD2 was not tested on the DNA. TRBV12-2 corresponds to a pseudogene. The CDR3 runs to 16 residues. The CDR3 protein is CASRLGTLGEAYEQYF. CDR3 nucleotides: TGTGCAAGTCGCTTAGGAACACTAGGGGAGGCATACGAGCAGTACTTC.

V usage is TRBV7-8 and J usage is TRBJ1-5, with a tentative D call TRBD1 (5 bases). Trimming left V 6 bases short and J 0 bases short, with 15 bases between. The CDR3 extends over 16 amino acids. Germline values: CDR1 SGHVS, CDR2 FQNEAQ. The DNA for the CDR3 is TGTGCCAGCAGGACGGAGGGGATGGCTAGCAATCAGCCCCAGCATTTT. Protein: CASRTEGMASNQPQHF.

This clone was counted once. The V call is TRBV9, the J call TRBJ2-2; D is ambiguous. CDR1 is SGDLS, CDR2 YYNGEE, per germline. Trimming removed 7 bases from V and 3 bases from J, with 16 bases in between. The CDR3 covers 15 residues. CDR3 nucleotide sequence: TGTGCCAGCGCTGAGCGTGTCGGGTACACCGGGGAGCTGTTTTTT. Protein product: CASAERVGYTGELFF.

The gene calls are TRBV18 and TRBJ1-1, with D unclear. Per germline, CDR1 KGHSH and CDR2 LQKENI. The CDR3 has 15 residues. The V gene lost 4 bases and the J gene lost 5 bases, with 17 bases spanning the gap. CDR3 bases: TGTGCCAGCTCACTCCGGGCGGCAGGAGGGACTGAAGCTTTCTTT. This sequence encodes CASSLRAAGGTEAFF.

This chain joins TRBV27 and TRBJ1-3; D might be TRBD1 (5 bases). The CDR3 is 16 residues long. V lost 0 bases and J lost 4, with 13 bases in between. Per the germline V gene, CDR1 is MNHEY and CDR2 is SMNVEV (reference sequence). CDR3 residues: CASSLSTGTSGNTIYF. Here the CDR3 DNA reads TGTGCCAGCAGTTTATCGACGGGGACTTCAGGAAACACCATATATTTT.